The rows below give T cell receptor beta chains drawn from one sample of a study of cytomegalovirus exposure and HLA in healthy donors. Libraries were prepared by immunoSEQ multiplex PCR; TCRdb keeps only in-frame clonotypes and omits some of them. The sample carries 97,000 or so clones, about 60% recorded once. Sample: PBMCs. These receptors came from a human donor in good health. CDR3s include the opening cysteine and the closing phenylalanine or tryptophan. D genes are given only for firm matches. Clone size appears in some rows only: once, few, many, or a class for an expanded clone.

j_gene | d_gene | abundance | v_gene | CDR3nt | CDR3aa
TRBJ1-4 | NA | NA | TRBV7-8 | TGTGCCAGCAGCTTAGGAAAAACCCTAATTAAATTTTTT | CASSLGKTLIKFF
TRBJ2-3 | NA | few | TRBV7-8 | TGTGCCAGCAGCTTAGAATCGGCGGTTAGCACAGATACGCAGTATTTT | CASSLESAVSTDTQYF
TRBJ2-1 | TRBD1 | few | TRBV6-1 | TGTGCCAGCAAGGACAGGCTGATCCTCAATGAGCAGTTCTTC | CASKDRLILNEQFF
TRBJ2-3 | NA | few | TRBV4-1 | TGCGCCAGCAGCCAATTCGGGTACCAAGATACGCAGTATTTT | CASSQFGYQDTQYF
TRBJ1-6 | NA | NA | TRBV5-1 | TGCGCCAGCAGCTTGGGGAGGTCAGGGGATTCACCCCTCCACTTT | CASSLGRSGDSPLHF
TRBJ2-7 | TRBD2 | NA | TRBV7-9 | TGTGCCAGCAGAGGGACTAGCATCGACGAGCAGTACTTC | CASRGTSIDEQYF
TRBJ1-1 | NA | NA | TRBV5-5 | TGTGCCAGCAGCTTTCCCGCAGGCAGTGAAGCTTTCTTT | CASSFPAGSEAFF
TRBJ1-2 | NA | few | TRBV27 | TGTGCCAGCAGTTTTCAGGCTAACTATGGCTACACCTTC | CASSFQANYGYTF
TRBJ2-3 | TRBD1 | NA | TRBV2 | TGTGCCAGCAATTACAGGGGGACAGATACGCAGTATTTT | CASNYRGTDTQYF
TRBJ2-3 | TRBD2 | NA | TRBV6-1 | TGTGCCAGCACCAGACTAGCGGGAGCAACAGATACGCAGTATTTT | CASTRLAGATDTQYF
TRBJ2-2 | NA | NA | TRBV5-1 | TGCGCCAGCAGCTTGGGCAGGAACACCGGGGAGCTGTTTTTT | CASSLGRNTGELFF
TRBJ2-3 | TRBD2 | NA | TRBV9 | TGTGCCAGCGGAGGAGCGGGAGTTGGTACGCAGTATTTT | CASGGAGVGTQYF
TRBJ2-7 | TRBD1 | NA | TRBV29-1 | TGCAGCGTCCAGAGGGGGCAGCTCGAGCAGTACTTC | CSVQRGQLEQYF
TRBJ2-3 | NA | few | TRBV27 | TGTGCCAGCAGTTTATCCCTAATAGATACGCAGTATTTT | CASSLSLIDTQYF
TRBJ1-2 | TRBD1 | NA | TRBV29-1 | TGCAGCGTTGCCCCCCACAGGGGAAACTATGGCTACACCTTC | CSVAPHRGNYGYTF